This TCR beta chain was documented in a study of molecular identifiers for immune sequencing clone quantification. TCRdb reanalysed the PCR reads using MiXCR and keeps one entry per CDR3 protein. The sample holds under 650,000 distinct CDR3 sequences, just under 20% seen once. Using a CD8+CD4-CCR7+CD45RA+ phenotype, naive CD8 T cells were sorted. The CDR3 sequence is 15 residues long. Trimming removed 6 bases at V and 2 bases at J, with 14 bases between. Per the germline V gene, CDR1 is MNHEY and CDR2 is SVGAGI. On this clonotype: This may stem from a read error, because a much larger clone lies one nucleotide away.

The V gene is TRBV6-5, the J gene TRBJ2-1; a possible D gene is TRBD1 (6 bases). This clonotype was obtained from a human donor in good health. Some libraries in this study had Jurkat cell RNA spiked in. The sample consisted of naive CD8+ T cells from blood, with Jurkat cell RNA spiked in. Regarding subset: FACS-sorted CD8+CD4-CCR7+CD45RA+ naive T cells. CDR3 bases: TGTGCCAGCAGCCCGGGGACACGTCCCTACAATGAGCAGTTCTTC. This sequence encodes CASSPGTRPYNEQFF.